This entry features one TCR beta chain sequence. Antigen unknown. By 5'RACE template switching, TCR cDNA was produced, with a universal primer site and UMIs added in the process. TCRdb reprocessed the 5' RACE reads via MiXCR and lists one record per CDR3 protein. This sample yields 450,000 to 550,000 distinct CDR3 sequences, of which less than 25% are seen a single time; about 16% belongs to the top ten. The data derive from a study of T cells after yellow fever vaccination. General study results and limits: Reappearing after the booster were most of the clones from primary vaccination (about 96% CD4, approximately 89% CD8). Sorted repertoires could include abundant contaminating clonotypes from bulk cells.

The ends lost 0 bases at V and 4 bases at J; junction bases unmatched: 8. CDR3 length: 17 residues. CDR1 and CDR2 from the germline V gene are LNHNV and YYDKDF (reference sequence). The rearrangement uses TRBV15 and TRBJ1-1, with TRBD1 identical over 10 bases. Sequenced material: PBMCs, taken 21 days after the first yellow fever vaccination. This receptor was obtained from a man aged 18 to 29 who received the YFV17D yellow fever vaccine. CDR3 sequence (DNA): TGTGCCACCAGCAGAGATAGGACGGGACAGGGGTCCACTGAAGCTTTCTTT. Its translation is CATSRDRTGQGSTEAFF. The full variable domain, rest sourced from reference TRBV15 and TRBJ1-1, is DAMVIQNPRYQVTQFGKPVTLSCSQTLNHNVMYWYQQKSSQAPKLLFHYYDKDFNNEADTPDNFQSRRPNTSFCFLDIRSPGLGDTAMYLCATSRDRTGQGSTEAFFGQGTRLTVV.